The rows below give T cell receptor beta chains drawn from one sample of a study of cytotoxic CD8 clonotypes in ibrutinib-treated CLL. The table came from immunoSEQ multiplex PCR; TCRdb's copy has only in-frame clones and leaves some out. The sample lists about 40,000 clones; about 70% were seen once. The sequences come from PBMCs, collected at disease progression, from a patient treated with ibrutinib. These receptors were collected from a human donor with chronic lymphocytic leukemia. CDR3s include the opening cysteine and the closing phenylalanine or tryptophan. The D gene is left open where the match is weak. For some rows the clone size is stated as once, few or many, or as a class when expanded; others skip it.

d_call	j_call	v_call	clone_size	cdr3_aa	cdr3_nt
TRBD1	TRBJ2-1	TRBV7-9	NA	CASSSQGAGAEQFF	TGTGCCAGCAGCTCCCAGGGGGCTGGGGCTGAGCAGTTCTTC
NA	TRBJ2-5	TRBV5-1	NA	CASSFAAQETQYF	TGCGCCAGCAGCTTTGCAGCCCAAGAGACCCAGTACTTC
NA	TRBJ1-1	TRBV14	NA	CASSLRSGKNTEAFF	TGTGCCAGCAGCTTAAGATCCGGGAAGAACACTGAAGCTTTCTTT
TRBD2	TRBJ2-3	TRBV29-1	NA	CSVISGPLTDTQYF	TGCAGCGTGATTAGCGGGCCGCTCACAGATACGCAGTATTTT
TRBD1	TRBJ2-5	TRBV10-2	NA	CATGQVLFETQYF	TGCGCAACCGGACAGGTTCTATTCGAGACCCAGTACTTC
TRBD2	TRBJ2-7	TRBV11-3	few	CASPPRETSYEQYF	TGTGCCAGTCCCCCGCGGGAGACCTCCTACGAGCAGTACTTC
TRBD1	TRBJ1-6	TRBV10-3	few	CAISEGTGKVSPLHF	TGTGCCATCAGTGAGGGGACAGGGAAGGTCTCACCCCTCCACTTT
TRBD2	TRBJ2-3	TRBV9	NA	CASSPGTSGGSSTDTQYF	TGTGCCAGCAGCCCCGGGACTAGCGGGGGCTCTAGCACAGATACGCAGTATTTT
NA	TRBJ2-7	TRBV5-1	NA	CASSLGRGASYDEQYF	TGCGCCAGCAGCTTGGGCAGGGGGGCATCCTACGACGAGCAGTACTTC
TRBD2	TRBJ2-7	TRBV5-1	NA	CASSPRTSGAEQYF	TGCGCCAGCAGTCCCAGGACTAGCGGAGCGGAGCAGTACTTC
NA	TRBJ2-2	TRBV21-1	few	CASRTGTGVTGELFF	TGTGCCAGCAGGACCGGGACAGGGGTCACCGGGGAGCTGTTTTTT
NA	TRBJ1-6	TRBV27	few	CASSLLGNSPLHF	TGTGCCAGCAGTTTGCTGGGTAATTCACCCCTCCACTTT
NA	TRBJ2-2	TRBV5-1	NA	CASSLAAGLAGELFF	TGCGCCAGCAGCTTGGCCGCAGGGCTTGCCGGGGAGCTGTTTTTT
TRBD2	TRBJ2-7	TRBV28	few	CASFKTGGSYEQYF	TGTGCCAGCTTCAAAACCGGCGGGAGTTACGAGCAGTACTTC
NA	TRBJ2-3	TRBV2	NA	CASSPEARTDTQYF	TGTGCCAGCAGCCCAGAGGCCCGCACAGATACGCAGTATTTT
NA	TRBJ2-7	TRBV6-5	NA	CASGSGPGGEQYF	TGTGCCAGCGGTTCAGGTCCGGGCGGTGAGCAGTACTTC
NA	TRBJ2-5	TRBV5-8	NA	CASSRAGAGGTQYF	TGTGCCAGCAGCCGAGCAGGCGCTGGCGGGACCCAGTACTTC
TRBD1	TRBJ1-2	TRBV7-9	NA	CASSFVAGGTGYTF	TGTGCCAGCAGCTTCGTCGCAGGGGGCACCGGCTACACCTTC
NA	TRBJ1-1	TRBV11-2	NA	CASSLEGQNTEAFF	TGTGCCAGCAGCTTAGAGGGACAGAACACTGAAGCTTTCTTT
NA	TRBJ2-7	TRBV18	few	CASSPPGFTYEQYF	TGTGCCAGCTCACCACCAGGGTTCACCTACGAGCAGTACTTC
NA	TRBJ1-6	TRBV18	NA	CASSPRAQGSSYNSPLHF	TGTGCCAGCTCACCCCGAGCGCAGGGATCCTCCTATAATTCACCCCTCCACTTT
NA	TRBJ2-1	TRBV6-5	NA	CASSRNNEQFF	TGTGCCAGCAGTCGTAACAATGAGCAGTTCTTC
TRBD1	TRBJ2-1	TRBV27	NA	CASRMTGLLGNEQFF	TGTGCCAGCAGAATGACAGGGCTCCTAGGCAATGAGCAGTTCTTC
NA	TRBJ1-5	TRBV7-9	few	CASSFQGSQPQHF	TGTGCCAGCAGCTTCCAGGGTTCGCAGCCCCAGCATTTT
NA	TRBJ2-1	TRBV6-6	NA	CASSYGSGSYNEQFF	TGTGCCAGCAGTTACGGGTCGGGATCTTACAATGAGCAGTTCTTC
NA	TRBJ2-5	TRBV4-1	NA	CASSQERLGGIGTQYF	TGCGCCAGCAGCCAAGAAAGGCTAGGAGGCATCGGGACCCAGTACTTC
NA	TRBJ1-1	TRBV6-5	NA	CASSTFMAAFF	TGTGCCAGCAGTACGTTCATGGCCGCTTTCTTT